This T cell receptor (beta chain) was found in a study of shared T cell receptors in the human thymus. V trimming: 3 bases; J trimming: 0 bases; junction bases outside the gene matches: 12. Germline assignment: CDR1 KGHSH and CDR2 LQKENI. This CDR3 comprises 18 residues. Clones were read by immunoSEQ multiplex PCR, and TCRdb kept only the in-frame ones, dropping some. The sample consists of approximately 580,000 clones, around 82% of them appearing once. A further study also used this sample, focusing on human thymus T cells. Per that paper: Usage of V and J genes appeared biased in thymic and blood repertoires.

The chain couples TRBV18 to TRBJ2-5; 8 bases align to TRBD2. The sequence was collected from a boy in the first two years of life with a congenital heart defect. The sequenced material came from thymocytes. The CDR3 sequence: CASSPPSGRDTYQETQYF. The CDR3 coding sequence is TGTGCCAGCTCACCCCCCTCCGGGAGGGACACGTACCAAGAGACCCAGTACTTC.